A selection of T cell receptor beta chains follows, all from one sample in a study of T-cell memory formation after mild COVID-19. TCRdb reprocessed the 5' RACE reads via MiXCR and lists one record per CDR3 protein. The sample records roughly 180,000 distinct CDR3 sequences, roughly 10% being singletons. The source material was PBMCs or a T cell subset sorted from them (not recorded which). The receptors were gathered from a young man who had mild COVID-19 (a few samples of this study predate the infection). Cell type and time point are not known. Each CDR3 is given with its conserved first and last residue. The D gene is left open where the match is weak. Some rows mark clone size as missing; the rest say once, few, many or name a class of expanded clone.

v_call,j_call,d_call,clone_size,cdr3_nt,cdr3_aa
TRBV12-3/TRBV12-4,TRBJ2-7,TRBD1,few,TGTGCCAGCAGTAAACAGGGGGCTCAGTACGAGCAGTACTTC,CASSKQGAQYEQYF
TRBV4-3,TRBJ2-2,NA,NA,TGCGCCAGCAGCCAAGGTTCCGCAGGGGAAGCCGGGGAGCTGTTTTTT,CASSQGSAGEAGELFF
TRBV25-1,TRBJ1-2,TRBD1,NA,TGTGCCAGCAGTGACACCCGGACAGGGAAGGACGGCTACACCTTC,CASSDTRTGKDGYTF
TRBV3-1,TRBJ1-2,TRBD1,NA,TGTGCCAGCTCCCTAGGGACAGGCGGATGGGATGGCTACACCTTC,CASSLGTGGWDGYTF
TRBV12-3/TRBV12-4,TRBJ2-7,NA,few,TGTGCCAGCGCCGTCCGGGGAGGCGAGCAGTACTTC,CASAVRGGEQYF
TRBV12-3/TRBV12-4,TRBJ2-3,NA,few,TGTGCCAGCAGAACAGGGCTCACAGATACGCAGTATTTT,CASRTGLTDTQYF
TRBV12-3/TRBV12-4,TRBJ1-2,NA,NA,TGTGCCAGCAGCCTGGGGGGCAGTAACTATGGCTACACCTTC,CASSLGGSNYGYTF
TRBV7-2,TRBJ2-1,TRBD1,few,TGTGCCAGCAGCTCCGGGACAGCCTGGAATGAGCAGTTCTTC,CASSSGTAWNEQFF
TRBV7-2,TRBJ2-1,NA,NA,TGTGCCAGCAGCTTAGTCGGTACAGAGCAGTTCTTC,CASSLVGTEQFF
TRBV10-3,TRBJ1-6,NA,NA,TGTGCCACCAGAGCCGAGTATTCACCCCTCCACTTT,CATRAEYSPLHF
TRBV15,TRBJ2-5,NA,few,TGTGCCACCAGCAGAGATAGGCAGAAAGAGACCCAGTACTTC,CATSRDRQKETQYF
TRBV6-5,TRBJ1-5,NA,NA,TGTGCCAGCCGTTCCGGGAATCAGCCCCAGCATTTT,CASRSGNQPQHF
TRBV7-2,TRBJ2-1,NA,NA,TGTGCCAGCAGCTTCGCTATCGATGCCGTTCGGTTCTTC,CASSFAIDAVRFF
TRBV2,TRBJ1-5,NA,few,TGTGCCAGCAGTTACTCTGTCGGGGACTATCAGCCCCAGCATTTT,CASSYSVGDYQPQHF
TRBV30,TRBJ2-3,NA,few,TGTGCCTGGAGTCGTGCAGATACGCAGTATTTT,CAWSRADTQYF
TRBV2,TRBJ1-1,NA,few,TGTGCCAGCAGTGAAGTCGAGAACACTGAAGCTTTCTTT,CASSEVENTEAFF
TRBV7-3,TRBJ2-5,NA,NA,TGTGCCAGCAGCTTAGGGTCAGGGCAAGGGACCCAGTACTTC,CASSLGSGQGTQYF